This is a list of T cell receptor beta chains from one sample in a study of cytomegalovirus exposure and HLA in healthy donors. The repertoire was sequenced with immunoSEQ multiplex PCR; TCRdb's copy has only in-frame clones and lacks some. The profile shows 75,000 to 95,000 clones, approximately 84% of them singletons. Material: PBMCs. The receptors here all came from a man in his late teens or twenties in good health and CMV-seronegative. Both conserved end residues are trimmed from each CDR3. Each record gives: D gene, V gene, CDR3 length, J gene, CDR3 protein. D genes are given only for firm matches.

D gene: TRBD2
V gene: TRBV14
CDR3 length: 15
J gene: TRBJ2-1
CDR3 protein: ASSQARLAGWENEQF

D gene: TRBD1
V gene: TRBV15
CDR3 length: 13
J gene: TRBJ1-1
CDR3 protein: ATSRGDRENTEAF

D gene: -
V gene: TRBV20-1
CDR3 length: 8
J gene: TRBJ1-1
CDR3 protein: SAKLISAF

D gene: TRBD1
V gene: TRBV27
CDR3 length: 9
J gene: TRBJ1-1
CDR3 protein: ASIMDREAF

D gene: -
V gene: TRBV7-9
CDR3 length: 10
J gene: TRBJ1-1
CDR3 protein: ASSSGYTEAF

D gene: -
V gene: TRBV28
CDR3 length: 11
J gene: TRBJ2-7
CDR3 protein: ATNPGRSYEQY

D gene: TRBD1
V gene: TRBV4-3
CDR3 length: 12
J gene: TRBJ1-1
CDR3 protein: ASSRDRGAVEAF

D gene: -
V gene: TRBV28
CDR3 length: 12
J gene: TRBJ1-1
CDR3 protein: ASSLRLAGAEAF

D gene: -
V gene: TRBV7-8
CDR3 length: 11
J gene: TRBJ2-7
CDR3 protein: ASSLTALYEQY

D gene: -
V gene: TRBV7-8
CDR3 length: 10
J gene: TRBJ1-2
CDR3 protein: ASSLDRYGYT

D gene: -
V gene: TRBV23-1
CDR3 length: 12
J gene: TRBJ1-2
CDR3 protein: ASSQSRRYYGYT

D gene: TRBD1
V gene: TRBV28
CDR3 length: 13
J gene: TRBJ1-5
CDR3 protein: ASSLRTGANQPQH

D gene: TRBD1
V gene: TRBV5-1
CDR3 length: 13
J gene: TRBJ2-7
CDR3 protein: ASSLAGDRGKEQY

D gene: TRBD2
V gene: TRBV2
CDR3 length: 13
J gene: TRBJ2-3
CDR3 protein: ASRGLAGSTDTQY

D gene: -
V gene: TRBV7-8
CDR3 length: 11
J gene: TRBJ2-5
CDR3 protein: ASSLIVGSSYD

D gene: -
V gene: TRBV11-3
CDR3 length: 13
J gene: TRBJ1-6
CDR3 protein: ASSLDRRENSPLH

D gene: TRBD2
V gene: TRBV5-1
CDR3 length: 14
J gene: TRBJ2-1
CDR3 protein: ASSKTGTSGVNEQF

D gene: -
V gene: TRBV11-2
CDR3 length: 10
J gene: TRBJ1-2
CDR3 protein: ASTETVYGYT

D gene: TRBD1
V gene: TRBV4-1
CDR3 length: 12
J gene: TRBJ1-2
CDR3 protein: ASSWTGDDYGYT

D gene: -
V gene: TRBV7-8
CDR3 length: 13
J gene: TRBJ1-2
CDR3 protein: ASSPLGGQDYGYT

D gene: TRBD1
V gene: TRBV30
CDR3 length: 16
J gene: TRBJ2-3
CDR3 protein: AWSASGTGGLYGDTQY

D gene: -
V gene: TRBV28
CDR3 length: 12
J gene: TRBJ1-2
CDR3 protein: ASSYLRGGSLYT

D gene: -
V gene: TRBV6-1
CDR3 length: 11
J gene: TRBJ1-2
CDR3 protein: AISRGSHYGYT

D gene: TRBD1
V gene: TRBV28
CDR3 length: 14
J gene: TRBJ1-5
CDR3 protein: ASRRDRAIGIKPQH

D gene: -
V gene: TRBV14
CDR3 length: 11
J gene: TRBJ1-6
CDR3 protein: ASSQGQFLALH

D gene: -
V gene: TRBV18
CDR3 length: 13
J gene: TRBJ2-6
CDR3 protein: ASSPAQAGANVLT

D gene: -
V gene: TRBV28
CDR3 length: 11
J gene: TRBJ2-7
CDR3 protein: ASSPRGIREQY

D gene: -
V gene: TRBV21-1
CDR3 length: 15
J gene: TRBJ2-7
CDR3 protein: ASSRLSSGRISYEQY

D gene: TRBD1
V gene: TRBV30
CDR3 length: 13
J gene: TRBJ1-4
CDR3 protein: AWREPGTGYEKLF

D gene: TRBD1
V gene: TRBV11-2
CDR3 length: 10
J gene: TRBJ2-3
CDR3 protein: ASSTGVVTQY

D gene: -
V gene: TRBV28
CDR3 length: 12
J gene: TRBJ1-5
CDR3 protein: ASKDGGRNQPQH

D gene: -
V gene: TRBV15
CDR3 length: 12
J gene: TRBJ1-5
CDR3 protein: ATSRDQLNQPQH

D gene: -
V gene: TRBV7-9
CDR3 length: 12
J gene: TRBJ1-4
CDR3 protein: ASSSTGANEKLF